This entry features one T cell receptor beta chain sequence. This receptor's antigen is unknown. The sample holds no much larger clone one base away, and base qualities are not on file. TCRbeta CDR3 regions were amplified from genomic DNA using the immunoSEQ Assay, a bias-controlled multiplex PCR. The study's own analysis went as follows. Nucleated cell counts per sample were estimated from amplification of reference gene primers within the assay. To quantify the absolute abundance of each unique TCRbeta CDR3 rearrangement, sequence reads were collapsed and filtered. For each sample, productive Simpson clonality was calculated by taking the square root of Simpson's diversity index across productive rearrangements. Drawn from immuneACCESS, this table holds only the in-frame rearrangements with V and J called that TCRdb kept. Clones are partly lost; checked studies trace under half to an unresolved V gene and leave the rest unexplained. V, J and clone size were drawn from that table, and D and trimming were deduced from the DNA. This sample lists some 80,000 clones; approximately 90% were detected once. The ten largest clones represent 2.5% to 3% of the sample.

The CDR3 numbers 14 residues from cysteine through phenylalanine. The DNA shown is the 42-base CDR3, in frame from base 1. The germline V gene gives CDR1 as SNHLY and CDR2 as FYNNEI. V trim: 6 bases; J trim: 6 bases; unmatched bases: 7. The data originate from a study of blood T cell repertoires in COVID-19 (dated by TCRdb to 2018 to 2020). Turning to the overall study: Collaborator samples came from the United States, Italy and Spain and covered acute and convalescent phases of COVID-19. The material from the prospective study consisted of cDNA or gDNA derived from T cells, B-cell-depleted T cells, or PBMCs. Deeply sampled blood TCRbeta repertoires from subjects exposed to, actively infected with, or recovered from COVID-19 were included in the dataset. A freely available public database, intended as a resource for researchers studying the immune response to SARS-CoV-2, is where the repertoires were released. Samples were obtained from the ongoing ImmuneRACE study (first 160 participants) and from 1,000 to 1,500 subjects provided by 6 global collaborators. Sample metadata almost always included a de-identified subject ID, COVID-19 status, age in years and sex. HLA class I and class II types, where available, came from metadata supplied by the sample provider rather than from assay-based typing. The research as a whole found: The amount of clinical and demographic metadata varied by source and participant and was provided uncurated.

One collaborating source in Seattle enrolled patients while the patients were actively infected and followed the patients over time throughout the course of disease. Each collaborating institution followed its own protocols to collect whole blood in K2EDTA tubes. For TCRbeta analysis, collaborators shipped samples as frozen whole blood, isolated PBMCs, or DNA extracted from either of those sample types. The sequence joins TRBV2 to TRBJ1-4; TRBD1 matches 7 bases in the middle. The origin of this receptor is a man in his forties or fifties with COVID-19, enrolled during active disease. What was sequenced was peripheral blood. For the CDR3, the sequence is CASSGGTDDEKLFF. The DNA reads TGTGCCAGCAGCGGCGGGACAGATGATGAAAAACTGTTTTTT.